A selection of T cell receptor beta chains follows, all from one sample in a study of blood T cells in healthy people across ages. TCRdb re-analysed the 5' RACE reads in MiXCR, keeping a single row per CDR3 protein. The top ten clones hold 20% of a sample with roughly 790,000 distinct CDR3 sequences, roughly 45% of them seen once. Material: blood. These receptors were collected from a woman aged 55 to 70 in good health. CDR3s include the opening cysteine and the closing phenylalanine or tryptophan. A D gene is named only where the DNA matches it firmly. Expanded clones get a size class; other rows say once, few or many, or leave the size out.

>TRBJ2-3|TRBD2|TRBV28|few
TGTGCCAGCAGTCGGACTAGCGGGAGAAGCACAGATACGCAGTATTTT
CASSRTSGRSTDTQYF
>TRBJ2-1|TRBD2|TRBV11-1|NA
TGTGCCAGCAGCTTAGCCCCGACTAGCGAGCACAATGAGCAGTTCTTC
CASSLAPTSEHNEQFF
>TRBJ1-1|NA|TRBV7-9|NA
TGTGCCAGCAGCCCCCCGACGGAGAACACTGAAGCTTTCTTT
CASSPPTENTEAFF
>TRBJ2-3|TRBD2|TRBV7-3|NA
TGTGCCAGCAGCTTAACATACGCAGCGGGAGTGACAGATACGCAGTATTTT
CASSLTYAAGVTDTQYF
>TRBJ2-2|NA|TRBV28|NA
TGTGCCAGCAGTTTATACCAAGAGGGCCACAGCCAAGAGCTGTTTTTT
CASSLYQEGHSQELFF
>TRBJ2-7|TRBD1|TRBV6-2/TRBV6-3|NA
TGTGCCAGCAGAGACAGGGGGCTCGACGAGCAGTACTTC
CASRDRGLDEQYF
>TRBJ2-3|TRBD1|TRBV27|many
TGTGCCAGCAGTTCCGGGACAGGGGCCGATACGCAGTATTTT
CASSSGTGADTQYF
>TRBJ2-1|NA|TRBV9|few
TGTGCCAGCACCGGGGGCCCCTACAATGAGCAGTTCTTC
CASTGGPYNEQFF
>TRBJ2-6|TRBD1|TRBV11-2|NA
TGTGCCAGCAGCACCCGGACAGGGACTGGGGCCAACGTCCTGACTTTC
CASSTRTGTGANVLTF
>TRBJ2-1|NA|TRBV9|few
TGTGCCAGCAGCGCACTAGGGGGGTCCTACAATGAGCAGTTCTTC
CASSALGGSYNEQFF
>TRBJ1-1|NA|TRBV10-3|NA
TGTGCCATCAGTGAGTTGGCGGGTGAAGCTTTCTTT
CAISELAGEAFF
>TRBJ2-1|NA|TRBV6-5|many
TGTGCCAGCAGTGACTCTGGAGCGGATGAGCAGTTCTTC
CASSDSGADEQFF
>TRBJ2-3|NA|TRBV20-1|NA
TGCAGTGCGGAGAGCAGGGCTAGCCCAGATACGCAGTATTTT
CSAESRASPDTQYF
>TRBJ1-4|NA|TRBV20-1|NA
TGCGGTGCTAGCCCCACCGCGAACGGTGACGGTGAAAAACTGTTTTTT
CGASPTANGDGEKLFF
>TRBJ1-1|NA|TRBV5-1|NA
TGCGCCAGCAGGGCACAGGGTTCCCTCACTGAAGCTTTCTTT
CASRAQGSLTEAFF
>TRBJ1-2|NA|TRBV20-1|NA
TGCATCTGGCGGGCGTCGAAGGGCTACACCTTC
CIWRASKGYTF
>TRBJ2-1|TRBD1|TRBV5-6|NA
TGTGCCAGCATGGGGACAGGGATGGGGTTGAACAATGAGCAGTTCTTC
CASMGTGMGLNNEQFF
>TRBJ2-5|NA|TRBV4-3|once
TGCGCCAGCAGCCAAGATTTTAACGGATACAATGAGCAGTACTTC
CASSQDFNGYNEQYF
>TRBJ2-5|NA|TRBV7-9|NA
TGTGCCAGCAGTTCATTCGGAGGGTTGCAAGAGACCCAGTACTTC
CASSSFGGLQETQYF
>TRBJ2-6|NA|TRBV7-9|NA
TGTGCCAGCAGCTTCCGTACCACTGGGGCCAACGTCCTGACTTTC
CASSFRTTGANVLTF
>TRBJ2-4|TRBD1|TRBV20-1|NA
TGCAGTGCCACTTTGGACAGGGTTGTATCCAAAAACATTCAGTACTTC
CSATLDRVVSKNIQYF
>TRBJ2-1|NA|TRBV20-1|once
TGCAGTGCTAGAGATTTTCGGAGACTAGACTACAATGAGCAGTTCTTC
CSARDFRRLDYNEQFF
>TRBJ1-2|NA|TRBV6-5|NA
TGTGCCATAGGGGGGCAAGGCCGTGGCTACACCTTC
CAIGGQGRGYTF